This T cell receptor beta chain stems from a study of blood T cell repertoires in COVID-19 (dated by TCRdb to 2020 to 2021). Study-wide context: Samples from collaborators originated in the United States, Italy and Spain and spanned both the acute and convalescent phases of COVID-19. The prospective study material was composed of cDNA or gDNA derived from T cells, B-cell-depleted T cells, or PBMCs. The dataset comprised deeply sampled blood TCRbeta repertoires from subjects exposed to, actively infected with, or recovered from COVID-19. The repertoires were released in a freely available public database meant as a resource for research on the immune response to SARS-CoV-2. The samples were drawn from the first 160 participants of the ongoing ImmuneRACE study and from under 1,500 subjects provided by 6 global collaborators. A de-identified subject ID, COVID-19 status, age in years and sex were almost always included in the sample metadata. Where available, HLA class I and class II types were taken from metadata supplied by the sample provider and were not determined by assay-based typing. Overall study results and their limits: How much clinical and demographic metadata was included differed by source and by participant, and the metadata was provided uncurated.

Trimming takes 0 bases off V and 3 bases off J; junction bases not matched to a gene: 1. The CDR3 starts with the cysteine, ends with the phenylalanine, and has 15 residues. Solely the CDR3 DNA is kept, with 45 bases framed from the first base. CDR1 and CDR2 are read off the germline V gene as MGHRA and YSYEKL. A note on this clone: Its antigen is unknown. No base qualities exist here, and no much larger clone lies one base off it.

One collaborating source in Seattle enrolled patients while the patients were actively infected and followed the patients over time throughout the course of disease. Whole blood was collected in K2EDTA tubes by collaborating institutions according to the institutions' own protocols. For TCRbeta analysis, collaborator samples were shipped as frozen whole blood, as isolated PBMCs, or as DNA extracted from either sample type. TCRbeta CDR3 regions were amplified from genomic DNA using the immunoSEQ Assay, a bias-controlled multiplex PCR. Per the authors' processing: The number of nucleated cells in each sample was estimated by amplification of reference gene primers within the assay. To quantify the absolute abundance of each unique TCRbeta CDR3 rearrangement, sequence reads were collapsed and filtered. For each sample, productive Simpson clonality was calculated as the square root of Simpson's diversity index over productive rearrangements. Drawn from immuneACCESS, this table holds only the in-frame rearrangements with V and J called that TCRdb kept. Clones are partly lost; checked studies trace under half to an unresolved V gene and leave the rest unexplained. That table is the source of V, J and clone size, and D and trimming were worked out from the DNA. The sample records approximately 340,000 clones, about nine tenths of which are singletons. Of the sample, roughly a tenth falls within the top ten clones.

Sequencing was carried out using peripheral blood. The rearranged segments are TRBV4-1 and TRBJ2-3; the junction holds 9 bases that match TRBD1. The clonotype comes from a man in his thirties or forties with COVID-19, enrolled during active disease. This receptor has the CDR3 CASSQEGTGTDTQYF. The sequenced DNA: TGCGCCAGCAGCCAAGAAGGGACAGGGACAGATACGCAGTATTTT.